This T cell receptor (beta chain) originates from a study of T cells in Graves' hyperthyroidism and ophthalmopathy. This CDR3 is 12 amino acids long. Germline CDR1 is DFQATT and CDR2 is SNEGSKA (reference sequence). Study conclusions and caveats: Model predictions of ophthalmopathy came a median approximately seven months before onset.

Fresh peripheral blood, approximately 9.7 ml, was the source of the PBMCs. TCR beta CDR3 regions were amplified from RNA transcripts. The HTBI primer set drove a first-round RT-PCR of the TCR CDR3. Each CDR3 protein gets one entry after TCRdb re-called the multiplex PCR reads with MiXCR. The sample includes fewer than 650,000 distinct CDR3 sequences, about 14% seen only once; the top ten take 5.8%. Only a few counts were recorded for this clonotype. Its antigen is as yet unknown. The TCR comes from a woman in her 30s with Graves' hyperthyroidism that later progressed to Graves' ophthalmopathy. This sequence joins TRBV20-1 and TRBJ2-5, with D possibly being TRBD2 (6 bases). The specimen was blood. CDR3: CSVAGGAGTQYF. DNA for the CDR3: TGCAGCGTAGCAGGCGGGGCCGGGACCCAGTACTTC.